This T cell receptor (beta chain) was found in a study of PD-1 blockade in classical Hodgkin lymphoma. About the research overall: Patients were given intravenous nivolumab, 3 mg/kg, every 2 weeks.

J lost 5 bases, V lost 2 bases, and 3 bases had no gene match. The V gene's germline CDR1 is SGHRS and CDR2 YFSETQ. This CDR3 is built from 13 residues. General study findings and limits: For complete responders, baseline diversity was comparable to that of newly diagnosed patients. Baseline TCR diversity was reportedly lower in newly diagnosed patients than healthy donors. While CD8+ TCR diversity did not rise significantly by C4D1, CD4+ TCR diversity did.

Each of the patients experienced relapse following autologous stem cell transplantation, and their brentuximab vedotin exposure differed. For this clone: Its antigen is unidentified.

Sequencing used immunoSEQ multiplex PCR; TCRdb keeps in-frame clones, though not all of them. The sample lists tens of thousands of clones; roughly nine tenths were seen once. The material sequenced was peripheral blood mononuclear cells (PBMCs), taken at baseline. This TCR was sampled from a human donor with classical Hodgkin lymphoma. The V call is TRBV5-1, the J call TRBJ2-5; 7 nucleotides agree with TRBD2. CDR3 in DNA: TGCGCCAGCAGCTTACGGGAGGTGGAGACCCAGTACTTC. It yields the protein CASSLREVETQYF.